This T cell receptor (beta chain) derives from a study of T cell responses to AZD1222 COVID-19 vaccine. Study summary: Recipients boosted at about 4 weeks or about 12 weeks are pooled. Study conclusions and caveats: Seropositive AZD1222 recipients at baseline numbered only five or six. Vaccine-associated CD4 TCRs ranged over spike, dominating at 160-218 and 743-854. Donors, mostly white British, included more females; clonal diversity was possibly underestimated.

TCRdb's table, derived via immunoSEQ multiplex PCR, lists solely in-frame clones and lacks some. The sample has some 180,000 clones, 70% to 90% seen once. With 6 bases clipped from V and 6 bases from J, the junction kept 7 bases outside the gene matches. CDR1 is SQVTM, CDR2 ANQGSEA, per germline. CDR3 length equals 13 residues. Worth noting for this clone: Its antigen is not known.

V and J are TRBV29-1 and TRBJ2-1, with TRBD2 matching 8 bases. Material: peripheral blood, obtained on day 0 of AZD1222 vaccination. The receptor's source is an adult in good health. CDR3: CSVLTGTSNEQFF. CDR3 DNA sequence: TGCAGCGTCCTAACCGGGACTAGCAATGAGCAGTTCTTC.